This T cell receptor beta chain was captured in a study of T cells after posttransplantation cyclophosphamide. With regard to this clone: The antigen remains unidentified.

J was trimmed by 1 base and V by 7 bases; bases with no gene match: 3. The CDR3 spans 14 residues. CDR1 is SNHLY, CDR2 FYNNEI, per germline. The data were produced by immunoSEQ multiplex PCR, yet TCRdb's version contains in-frame clones alone and is incomplete. The table includes tens of thousands of clones, 97% detected once. Cells defined as naive were viable CD3+CD4+ or CD3+CD8+ and CCR7+CD45RA+CD45RO-CD95-CD27+CD28+. The related graft donor's blood sample was taken on the day of bone marrow donation. Study outcomes and limitations: Blood and skin or GI T cell repertoires showed limited TRB overlap. TRB clonality was highly associated with recipient CMV seropositivity and reactivation. Donor-recipient repertoire similarity was low at 1-2 months, rising over year one.

The gene calls are TRBV2 and TRBJ1-5; TRBD1 agrees at 8 bases. The sequence was obtained from a man aged 50-60 years in good health, CMV-negative, and a related stem cell transplant donor. Sequenced: naive CD4+ T cells sorted from PBMCs. This CDR3 is CASTDRDSNQPQHF. The CDR3 DNA sequence: TGTGCCAGCACGGACAGGGACAGCAATCAGCCCCAGCATTTT.